These 14 T cell receptor beta chains were all obtained from the same sample, sequenced in a study of cytomegalovirus exposure and HLA in healthy donors. Amplification used 60 Vbeta primers and 13 Jbeta primers. Sequencing used immunoSEQ multiplex PCR; TCRdb keeps in-frame clones, though not all of them. The sample includes 220,000 or so clones, about 70% of them seen just once. Sequenced sample: PBMCs. These receptors came from a young woman in good health and CMV-seronegative.

The chain carries TRBV15 and TRBJ1-4; D is possibly TRBD1 (5 bases). The V and J ends lost 5 bases and 5 bases respectively, with 9 bases between them. The CDR3 sequence is 13 residues long. The germline V gene has CDR1 LNHNV and CDR2 YYDKDF (reference sequence). The CDR3 loop reads CATSQTENEKLFF. As DNA, the CDR3 is TGTGCCACCAGCCAGACAGAAAATGAAAAACTGTTTTTT.

The chain couples TRBV2 to TRBJ2-7; TRBD2 agrees at 7 bases. V shed 8 bases and J 2 bases; nucleotides not matched to a gene: 9. Germline CDR1 SNHLY, CDR2 FYNNEI. The CDR3 contains 14 residues. CDR3 residues: CASLGEGRPYEQYF. The CDR3 DNA follows: TGTGCCAGCTTGGGGGAGGGACGACCCTACGAGCAGTACTTC.

The V call is TRBV14, the J call TRBJ1-4; a possible D gene is TRBD1 (6 bases). The CDR3 sequence is 14 residues long. Germline V gene sequence: CDR1 SGHDN, CDR2 FVKESK. V gave up 4 bases and J gave up 8 bases, with 14 bases separating them. CDR3: CASSPWGQGEKLFF. CDR3 coding DNA: TGTGCCAGCAGCCCTTGGGGGCAGGGGGAAAAACTGTTTTTT.

V is TRBV19 and J is TRBJ1-6, with 7 nucleotides matching TRBD1. The J segment lost 5 bases and the V segment lost 7 bases, leaving 8 bases of the junction unmatched. The CDR3 runs to 15 residues. Germline V CDR1 and CDR2: LNHDA, SQIVND (reference sequence). CDR3 region: CASTWVDRDNSPLHF. CDR3 sequence (DNA): TGTGCCAGTACCTGGGTCGACAGGGATAATTCACCCCTCCACTTT.

The chain uses TRBV5-1 and TRBJ1-1, with TRBD1 as a possible D gene (6 bases). The CDR3 has 12 amino acids. V dropped 4 bases and J dropped 4 bases, with 8 bases sitting between them. In germline, CDR1 is SGHRS, CDR2 YFSETQ. CDR3 bases: TGCGCCAGCAGCGCAGGGGCCACTGAAGCTTTCTTT. Translating it yields CASSAGATEAFF.

V gene TRBV25-1 combines with J gene TRBJ2-1; tentative D call: TRBD2 (6 bases). The CDR3 contains 14 residues. With 3 bases removed from V and 4 bases from J, the gap between germline ends came to 10 bases. The germline CDR1 and CDR2 sequences are MGHDK and SYGVNS. In nucleotides, the CDR3 is TGTGCCAGCAGTGATAATAGCGGTTACAATGAGCAGTTCTTC. Translated: CASSDNSGYNEQFF.

Regarding this clone: Additional DNA sequences in this sample encode the identical CDR3. V is TRBV21-1 and J is TRBJ2-1; TRBD2 is the table's D call and was not checked against the DNA. TRBV21-1 is listed as a pseudogene. The CDR3 loop spans 13 amino acids. DNA of the CDR3: TGTGCCAGCAGCAAATTGAGCGGGAGTGAGCAGTTCTTC. Protein sequence: CASSKLSGSEQFF.

The chain joins TRBV4-1 to TRBJ2-1, with TRBD2 as a possible D gene (5 bases). Germline V gene lookup returns CDR1 MGHRA and CDR2 YSYEKL. CDR3 length: 15 residues. The V end lost 0 bases, the J end lost 15 bases, and 21 bases lay between the germline ends. CDR3 in DNA: TGCGCCAGCAGCCAAGATCTTTCCCAGGCGGCGGGCCTGTTCTTC. This translates into CASSQDLSQAAGLFF.

This clone was seen a few times. The genes are TRBV11-3 and TRBJ1-1, with D possibly being TRBD1 (6 bases). CDR1 is SGHNT, CDR2 YENEEA, per germline. This CDR3 region has 13 residues. V was trimmed by 5 bases and J by 3 bases, leaving 10 bases between them. CDR3 nucleotide sequence: TGTGCCAGCAGCCCATACAGGGACACTGAAGCTTTCTTT. As protein: CASSPYRDTEAFF.

The V and J genes are TRBV2 and TRBJ1-1; 8 bases map to TRBD1. J was trimmed by 7 bases and V by 0 bases; bases with no gene match: 13. CDR1 is SNHLY and CDR2 is FYNNEI in the germline V gene. The length of the CDR3 is 17 residues. This chain's CDR3 is CASSEAPLSAGQVEAFF. CDR3 in DNA: TGTGCCAGCAGTGAAGCTCCCTTGTCTGCGGGACAGGTTGAAGCTTTCTTT. The full variable domain, completed using reference TRBV2 and TRBJ1-1, is EPEVTQTPSHQVTQMGQEVILRCVPISNHLYFYWYRQILGQKVEFLVSFYNNEISEKSEIFDDQFSVERPDGSNFTLKIRSTKLEDSAMYFCASSEAPLSAGQVEAFFGQGTRLTVV.

The rearrangement links TRBV6-6 to TRBJ1-1; TRBD1 might be the D (6 bases). V lost 5 bases to trimming and J lost 5 bases, with 18 bases between them. The CDR3 has 15 amino acids. Germline CDR1 is MNHNY and CDR2 is SVGAGI (reference sequence). CDR3 sequence reads: CASSGPGGARTEAFF. The CDR3 region has the DNA TGTGCCAGCAGTGGCCCTGGGGGGGCGCGAACTGAAGCTTTCTTT.

The J gene is TRBJ2-7, the V gene TRBV11-2; unclear D gene. Germline V gene data show CDR1 as SGHAT and CDR2 as FQNNGV. The CDR3 contains 15 residues. Between the trimmed V and J ends, which lost 4 bases and 0 bases, there was a span of 13 bases. The CDR3 DNA reads TGTGCCAGCAGCTCATACTTGGGCCTCTCCTACGAGCAGTACTTC. Its protein product is CASSSYLGLSYEQYF.

CDR3 loop: CASSGPGSGNTIYF. CDR3 DNA: TGTGCCAGCAGTGGCCCAGGGTCTGGAAACACCATATATTTT. V usage is TRBV25-1 and J usage is TRBJ1-3; D is possibly TRBD1 (5 bases). V was cut by 4 bases and J by 1 base, with 8 bases left in between. Germline lookup yields CDR1 MGHDK and CDR2 SYGVNS. CDR3 length: 14 residues.

This chain uses TRBV27 with TRBJ2-6; 8 bases align to TRBD1. The CDR3 consists of 16 residues. Unmatched junction bases numbered 8, after V lost 6 bases and J lost 4 bases. Germline loops: CDR1 MNHEY, CDR2 SMNVEV (reference sequence). The CDR3 loop is CASRDWTGTGANVLTF. The CDR3 DNA sequence: TGTGCCAGCAGGGATTGGACAGGGACAGGGGCCAACGTCCTGACTTTC.